These 14 T cell receptor beta chains share one sample of origin, sequenced in a study of cytomegalovirus exposure and HLA in healthy donors. Here immunoSEQ multiplex PCR was the method, and the copy in TCRdb shows in-frame clones only, minus some. The sample lists about 160,000 clones; 88% were seen once. The sample consisted of PBMCs. These receptors were taken from a man younger than 30 in good health and CMV-seronegative.

Concerning this clone: At one end, the junction sequence differs from germline, possibly due to a read error. This chain connects TRBV11-2 to TRBJ2-1, with D unclear. The CDR3 contains 14 residues. Germline loops: CDR1 SGHAT, CDR2 FQNNGV. As DNA, the CDR3 is TGTGCCAGCAGCTTAAGTACGGCGGCCGTAAGAAAGGTCTTC. This encodes CASSLSTAAVRKVF.

V is TRBV2 and J is TRBJ2-1; 8 nucleotides agree with TRBD2. The junction had 11 bases not matched to a gene; V was cut back by 3 bases and J by 10 bases. The length of the CDR3 is 15 residues. Germline loops: CDR1 SNHLY, CDR2 FYNNEI. CDR3 amino acids: CASSEGGSGIREQFF. The CDR3 bases are TGTGCCAGCAGTGAGGGGGGTAGCGGGATTAGGGAGCAGTTCTTC.

The chain joins TRBV27 to TRBJ1-5; possible D gene TRBD1, 5 bases. The germline V gene has CDR1 MNHEY and CDR2 SMNVEV (reference sequence). This CDR3 region has 13 residues. V was pared by 8 bases and J by 7 bases, with 15 bases between. CDR3 amino acids: CASGLGGGQPQHF. CDR3 DNA: TGTGCCAGCGGACTGGGGGGAGGACAGCCCCAGCATTTT.

The CDR3 loop reads CASSHGGTESSGANVLTF. DNA for the CDR3: TGCGCCAGCAGCCATGGGGGGACGGAAAGCTCTGGGGCCAACGTCCTGACTTTC. J is TRBJ2-6 and V is TRBV4-3; D is possibly TRBD2 (6 bases). There are 18 residues in the CDR3. Trimming pared 3 bases from V and 0 bases from J, leaving 15 bases between. CDR1 and CDR2 (germline): LGHNA, YSLEER.

The genes are TRBV19 and TRBJ1-2, with D maybe TRBD1 (6 bases). The CDR3 length is 15 residues. Germline CDR1 LNHDA, CDR2 SQIVND (reference sequence). V was trimmed by 4 bases and J by 5 bases, leaving 17 bases between them. CDR3 in DNA: TGTGCCAGTAGTACCCGGCGGACAGACACTTATGGCTACACCTTC. This codes for CASSTRRTDTYGYTF.

This chain joins TRBV9 and TRBJ2-7; no definite D call. The CDR3 consists of 13 residues. V lost 3 bases and J 3 bases, leaving 10 bases between the germline ends. Germline V gene lookup returns CDR1 SGDLS and CDR2 YYNGEE. The CDR3 DNA sequence: TGTGCCAGCAGCGGCGAACCGATCTACGAGCAGTACTTC. It codes for CASSGEPIYEQYF.

This clone was recorded only once. This chain uses TRBV4-1 with TRBJ2-5; D remains unclear. The CDR3 is 14 amino acids. Germline-derived CDR1 and CDR2 are MGHRA and YSYEKL. The germline V and J ends were trimmed by 0 bases and 1 base, with 6 bases remaining between them. The CDR3 nucleotides read TGCGCCAGCAGCCAAGAAACAGTCCAAGAGACCCAGTACTTC. Its protein product is CASSQETVQETQYF.

V and J are TRBV10-3 and TRBJ1-1; 7 bases fit TRBD1. The CDR3 totals 15 residues. Germline values: CDR1 ENHRY, CDR2 SYGVKD. J was trimmed by 1 base and V by 7 bases; bases with no gene match: 9. The CDR3 sequence is CAINRQGVENTEAFF. CDR3 DNA sequence: TGTGCCATCAATAGGCAGGGGGTAGAGAACACTGAAGCTTTCTTT.

This chain connects TRBV28 to TRBJ2-7, with TRBD1 matching 7 bases. The germline V gene encodes CDR1 MDHEN and CDR2 SYDVKM. The CDR3 loop spans 15 amino acids. Trimming took 5 bases from V and 6 from J; bases not matched to a gene: 13. CDR3 bases: TGTGCCAGCAGTCCATGGGGACAGAAGCTCTCCGAGCAGTACTTC. It codes for CASSPWGQKLSEQYF.

This chain links TRBV25-1 with TRBJ1-2, with D perhaps TRBD1 (5 bases). Germline V gene data show CDR1 as MGHDK and CDR2 as SYGVNS. V was pared by 5 bases and J by 8 bases, with 21 bases between. The CDR3 loop spans 15 amino acids. The CDR3 protein is CASSHTSQGTGGYTF. The CDR3 coding sequence is TGTGCCAGCAGTCATACAAGCCAGGGAACGGGCGGCTACACCTTC.

The chain links TRBV18 to TRBJ2-3; D is possibly TRBD2 (6 bases). CDR3 length equals 16 residues. V lost 3 bases, J lost 6 bases, and 19 bases lay in between. CDR1 and CDR2 from the germline V gene are KGHSH and LQKENI. The CDR3 nucleotides are TGTGCCAGCTCACCCCTGGGTAGCGGACTGGGGGATACGCAGTATTTT. Protein: CASSPLGSGLGDTQYF.

V usage is TRBV27 and J usage is TRBJ2-7; the D gene is possibly TRBD1 (6 bases). This CDR3 spans 15 amino acids. V was cut by 5 bases and J by 2 bases, with 16 bases left in between. Germline CDR1 and CDR2: MNHEY and SMNVEV (reference sequence). The chain's CDR3 is CASSLTAGETYEQYV. Here the CDR3 DNA reads TGTGCCAGCAGTCTTACGGCAGGGGAAACCTACGAGCAGTACGTC.

This clone was found once. The chain links TRBV6-1 to TRBJ2-7; no reliable D call. The CDR3 is 14 amino acids. The germline CDR1 and CDR2 sequences are MNHNS and SASEGT. V shed 5 bases and J shed 7 bases, with 18 bases lying between them. The CDR3 nucleotides are TGTGCCAGCAGTTTAAAGACTTGGTCGGAGGAGCAGTACTTC. It yields the protein CASSLKTWSEEQYF.

The chain carries TRBV28 and TRBJ2-2; D remains unclear. Germline-derived CDR1 and CDR2 are MDHEN and SYDVKM. This CDR3 comprises 14 residues. V was pared by 3 bases and J by 5 bases, with 10 bases between. The CDR3 sequence is CASSFDSWTGELFF. The CDR3 coding sequence is TGTGCCAGCAGTTTCGACTCCTGGACCGGGGAGCTGTTTTTT.